Listed below are T cell receptor beta chains from one sample, sequenced in a study of blood T cell repertoires in COVID-19. The method was immunoSEQ multiplex PCR; TCRdb's version includes in-frame clones alone and lacks a portion of them. The sample includes about 39,000 clones, just over 90% seen only once; the top ten take approximately 2.1%. Source material: peripheral blood. These receptors all come from a man aged 50-60 years with active COVID-19. The conserved cysteine and the conserved F or W are not part of the CDR3 here.

j_gene: TRBJ1-1; v_gene: TRBV7-2; CDR3aa: ASSSQTNTEAF
j_gene: TRBJ2-7; v_gene: TRBV5-4; CDR3aa: ASSLQGNYEQY
j_gene: TRBJ2-3; v_gene: TRBV19; CDR3aa: ASSIPASGSPDTQY
j_gene: TRBJ1-3; v_gene: TRBV25-1; CDR3aa: ASSESRGGNTIY
j_gene: TRBJ2-5; v_gene: TRBV27; CDR3aa: ASRGLVRGETQY
j_gene: TRBJ2-5; v_gene: TRBV27; CDR3aa: ASSPRGKETQY
j_gene: TRBJ2-1; v_gene: TRBV6-4; CDR3aa: ASSDSKGGGASDEQF
j_gene: TRBJ1-1; v_gene: TRBV2; CDR3aa: ASAPLNRGHTEAF
j_gene: TRBJ2-5; v_gene: TRBV5-1; CDR3aa: ASSLWRDQETQY
j_gene: TRBJ1-5; v_gene: TRBV4-2; CDR3aa: ASSQEWGQRGQPQH
j_gene: TRBJ2-3; v_gene: TRBV4-3; CDR3aa: ASSLSRVGTDTQY
j_gene: TRBJ2-3; v_gene: TRBV2; CDR3aa: ASSDRTSTDTQY
j_gene: TRBJ2-3; v_gene: TRBV3-1/TRBV3-2; CDR3aa: ASSQERASDTQY
j_gene: TRBJ1-2; v_gene: TRBV6-6; CDR3aa: ASTRLLQGANGYT
j_gene: TRBJ1-6; v_gene: TRBV15; CDR3aa: ATSSRTGNSPLH
j_gene: TRBJ1-5; v_gene: TRBV27; CDR3aa: ASSLYRVNVGSNQPQH
j_gene: TRBJ2-7; v_gene: TRBV9; CDR3aa: ASSADWQGWGEQY
j_gene: TRBJ2-1; v_gene: TRBV11-2; CDR3aa: ASSLGLYRGLSSYNEQF
j_gene: TRBJ2-7; v_gene: TRBV18; CDR3aa: ASSPPARGPEQY
j_gene: TRBJ1-2; v_gene: TRBV3-1/TRBV3-2; CDR3aa: ASSRKLVGDGYT
j_gene: TRBJ2-3; v_gene: TRBV7-2; CDR3aa: ASSGQGADTQY
j_gene: TRBJ2-3; v_gene: TRBV19; CDR3aa: ASSPRAGGNSDTQY
j_gene: TRBJ2-1; v_gene: TRBV21-1; CDR3aa: ASSPGTRPRYNEQF
j_gene: TRBJ2-3; v_gene: TRBV7-2; CDR3aa: ASRPNSPDTQY
j_gene: TRBJ2-1; v_gene: TRBV5-4; CDR3aa: ASSLEMSMGLEQF
j_gene: TRBJ1-4; v_gene: TRBV5-6; CDR3aa: ASSLLTGTNEKLF
j_gene: TRBJ1-2; v_gene: TRBV7-8; CDR3aa: ASSIGQGADYGYT
j_gene: TRBJ1-5; v_gene: TRBV19; CDR3aa: ASSMGQGHMLNQPQH
j_gene: TRBJ2-5; v_gene: TRBV29-1; CDR3aa: SVRIAGGQETQY
j_gene: TRBJ2-5; v_gene: TRBV5-5; CDR3aa: ASSPEGLQETQY
j_gene: TRBJ2-7; v_gene: TRBV5-1; CDR3aa: ASSLVQGAHEQY
j_gene: TRBJ1-2; v_gene: TRBV9; CDR3aa: ASSPSLVGGYGYT
j_gene: TRBJ2-2; v_gene: TRBV6-2/TRBV6-3; CDR3aa: ASSYFTAGENGELF
j_gene: TRBJ1-6; v_gene: TRBV9; CDR3aa: ASSVGAGINSPLH
j_gene: TRBJ1-3; v_gene: TRBV5-1; CDR3aa: ASSLGASGNTIY
j_gene: TRBJ1-1; v_gene: TRBV18; CDR3aa: ASSPTQGARTEAF